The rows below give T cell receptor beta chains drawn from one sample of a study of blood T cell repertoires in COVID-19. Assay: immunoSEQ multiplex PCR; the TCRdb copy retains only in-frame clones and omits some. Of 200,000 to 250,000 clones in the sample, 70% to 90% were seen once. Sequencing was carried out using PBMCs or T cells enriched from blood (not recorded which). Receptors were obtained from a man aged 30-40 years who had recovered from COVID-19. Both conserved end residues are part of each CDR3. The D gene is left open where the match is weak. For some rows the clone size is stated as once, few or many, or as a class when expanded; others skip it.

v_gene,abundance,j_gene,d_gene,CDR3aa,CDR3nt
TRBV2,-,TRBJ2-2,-,CASKIVSAGELFF,TGTGCCAGCAAGATAGTTTCTGCCGGGGAGCTGTTTTTT
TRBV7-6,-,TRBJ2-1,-,CASSSLVRSSYNEQFF,TGTGCCAGCAGCTCCCTCGTAAGGAGCTCCTACAATGAGCAGTTCTTC
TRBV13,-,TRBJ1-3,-,CASSLWGRRGSGNTIYF,TGTGCCAGCAGCTTATGGGGTCGACGGGGCTCTGGAAACACCATATATTTT
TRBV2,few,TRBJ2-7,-,CASSEAQGPYEQYF,TGTGCCAGCAGTGAAGCTCAGGGCCCCTACGAGCAGTACTTC
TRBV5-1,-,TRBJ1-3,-,CASSLGGRGDSGNTIYF,TGCGCCAGCAGCTTGGGCGGCAGGGGTGACTCTGGAAACACCATATATTTT
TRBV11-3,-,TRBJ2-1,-,CASSFSRFNEQFF,TGTGCCAGCAGCTTCTCTAGATTCAATGAGCAGTTCTTC
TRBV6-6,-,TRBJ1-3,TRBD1,CASSQTATGVGNTIYF,TGTGCCAGCAGTCAGACCGCCACAGGGGTGGGAAACACCATATATTTT
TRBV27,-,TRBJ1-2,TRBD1,CASSGGGAYGYTF,TGTGCCAGCAGCGGAGGGGGCGCTTATGGCTACACCTTC
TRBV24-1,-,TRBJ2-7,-,CATSDTGTKEQYF,TGTGCCACCAGTGATACCGGGACAAAGGAGCAGTACTTC
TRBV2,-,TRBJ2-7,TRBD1,CANGGDRGGHEQYF,TGTGCCAACGGAGGGGACAGGGGGGGACACGAGCAGTACTTC
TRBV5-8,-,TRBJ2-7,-,CASSLAGGLKDEQYF,TGTGCCAGCAGCTTGGCCGGGGGGCTCAAAGACGAGCAGTACTTC
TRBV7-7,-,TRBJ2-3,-,CASSPTVQPGIDTQYF,TGTGCCAGCAGCCCGACTGTCCAGCCCGGGATAGATACGCAGTATTTT
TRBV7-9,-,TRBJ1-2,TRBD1,CASSRAGGTNYGYTF,TGTGCCAGCAGCCGGGCAGGGGGCACAAACTATGGCTACACCTTC
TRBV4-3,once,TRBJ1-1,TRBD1,CASSPRDRALNNGEAFF,TGCGCCAGCAGCCCGCGGGACAGGGCTTTGAACAATGGTGAAGCTTTCTTT
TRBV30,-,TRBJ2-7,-,CAWSFQGSSYEQYF,TGTGCCTGGAGTTTCCAGGGTTCCTCCTACGAGCAGTACTTC
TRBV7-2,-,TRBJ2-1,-,CASSLSMWNEQFF,TGTGCCAGCAGCTTGAGCATGTGGAATGAGCAGTTCTTC
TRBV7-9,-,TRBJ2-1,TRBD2,CASSLTSGSAGEQFF,TGTGCCAGCAGCTTGACTAGCGGGAGCGCCGGTGAGCAGTTCTTC
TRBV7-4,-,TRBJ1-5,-,CAPRDGHGGGSNQPQHF,TGCGCCCCCCGCGACGGACACGGGGGGGGCAGCAATCAGCCCCAGCATTTT
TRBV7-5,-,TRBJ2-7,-,CVRSTYRVYEQYF,TGTGTCAGAAGCACCTACAGGGTCTACGAGCAGTACTTC
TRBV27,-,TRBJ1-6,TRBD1,CATKPGQGASYNSPLHF,TGTGCCACAAAACCGGGACAGGGGGCTTCCTATAATTCACCCCTCCACTTT
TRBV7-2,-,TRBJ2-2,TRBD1,CASSRDRGLGGELFF,TGTGCCAGCAGCCGGGACAGGGGGCTGGGCGGGGAGCTGTTTTTT
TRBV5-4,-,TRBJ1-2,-,CASSLAGALYGYTF,TGTGCCAGCAGCTTGGCAGGGGCCCTCTATGGCTACACCTTC
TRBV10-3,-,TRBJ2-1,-,CAISERGNEQFF,TGTGCCATCAGTGAAAGGGGCAATGAGCAGTTCTTC
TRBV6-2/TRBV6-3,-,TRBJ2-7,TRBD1,CASSYSRGQGAVLFSSYEQYF,TGTGCCAGCAGTTACTCGAGGGGACAGGGGGCCGTACTATTCAGCTCCTACGAGCAGTACTTC
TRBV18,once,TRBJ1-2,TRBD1,CASSPPIGTGHGYTF,TGTGCCAGCTCACCACCGATTGGGACAGGGCATGGCTACACCTTC
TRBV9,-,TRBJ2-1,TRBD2,CASSVAGLANNEQFF,TGTGCCAGCAGCGTGGCGGGACTAGCGAACAATGAGCAGTTCTTC
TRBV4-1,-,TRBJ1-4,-,CASSHGYRDPNEKLFF,TGCGCCAGCAGCCACGGATACAGGGACCCTAATGAAAAACTGTTTTTT
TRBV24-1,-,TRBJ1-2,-,CATSDSFSNYGYTF,TGTGCCACCAGTGACTCTTTCTCGAACTATGGCTACACCTTC
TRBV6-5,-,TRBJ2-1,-,CASRFGGANEQFF,TGTGCCAGCCGGTTTGGGGGGGCAAATGAGCAGTTCTTC
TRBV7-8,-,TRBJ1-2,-,CASSRDRPHYGYTF,TGTGCCAGCAGCCGAGACAGGCCCCACTATGGCTACACCTTC
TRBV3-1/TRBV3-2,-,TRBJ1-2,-,CASSLNTNYGYTF,TGTGCCAGCAGCCTAAATACTAACTATGGCTACACCTTC
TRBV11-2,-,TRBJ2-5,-,CASSLESRGTARETQYF,TGTGCCAGCAGCTTAGAGAGTCGGGGGACGGCCAGGGAGACCCAGTACTTC
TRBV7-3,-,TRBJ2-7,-,CASSPLPGDEQYF,TGTGCCAGCTCCCCTTTGCCAGGGGACGAGCAGTACTTC
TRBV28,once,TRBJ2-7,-,CAGRGINSYEQYF,TGTGCCGGCCGCGGTATCAACTCCTACGAGCAGTACTTC
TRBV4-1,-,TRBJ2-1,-,CASSQPTLAMEQFF,TGCGCCAGCAGCCAACCTACCTTAGCCATGGAGCAGTTCTTC
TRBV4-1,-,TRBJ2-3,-,CASSQQGSDTQYF,TGCGCCAGCAGCCAGCAGGGGTCAGATACGCAGTATTTT
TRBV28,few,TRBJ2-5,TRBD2,CASSLRAGGKETQYF,TGTGCCAGCAGTTTACGGGCGGGAGGAAAAGAGACCCAGTACTTC
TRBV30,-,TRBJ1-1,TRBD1,CAWSVGGTANTEAFF,TGTGCCTGGAGTGTAGGCGGGACAGCGAACACTGAAGCTTTCTTT
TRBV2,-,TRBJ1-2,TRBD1,CASSPRGKEGYTF,TGTGCCAGCAGCCCCAGGGGGAAGGAGGGCTACACCTTC
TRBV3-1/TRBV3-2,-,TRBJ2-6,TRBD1,CASSPGQGRNSGANVLTF,TGTGCCAGCAGCCCAGGACAGGGGAGGAACTCTGGGGCCAACGTCCTGACTTTC
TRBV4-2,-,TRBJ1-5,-,CASSQNPGGARDQPQHF,TGTGCCAGCAGCCAAAACCCGGGTGGGGCCAGAGATCAGCCCCAGCATTTT
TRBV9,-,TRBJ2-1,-,CASSLEGGLNNEQFF,TGTGCCAGCAGCCTAGAGGGCGGGCTGAACAATGAGCAGTTCTTC
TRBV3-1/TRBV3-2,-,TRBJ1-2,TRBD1,CASSQGRTGTGGGYGYTF,TGTGCCAGCAGCCAAGGAAGAACCGGGACAGGAGGCGGGTATGGCTACACCTTC
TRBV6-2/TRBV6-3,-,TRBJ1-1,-,CASSPRSQVGGEAFF,TGTGCCAGCAGTCCCCGAAGTCAGGTTGGAGGCGAAGCTTTCTTT
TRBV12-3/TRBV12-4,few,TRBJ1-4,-,CASRELTNEKLFF,TGTGCCAGCAGAGAGCTAACTAATGAAAAACTGTTTTTT
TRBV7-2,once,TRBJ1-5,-,CASSFQYNQPQHF,TGTGCCAGCAGCTTCCAGTACAATCAGCCCCAGCATTTT
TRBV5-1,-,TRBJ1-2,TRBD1,CASSTTGANYGYTF,TGCGCCAGCAGCACCACAGGGGCCAACTATGGCTACACCTTC
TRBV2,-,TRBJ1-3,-,CASFKDSHLGTIYF,TGTGCCAGCTTCAAGGACAGCCACCTCGGCACCATATATTTT
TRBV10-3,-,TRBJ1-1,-,CAISESLRGLRGTEAFF,TGTGCCATCAGTGAATCCCTTCGGGGACTACGCGGGACTGAAGCTTTCTTT
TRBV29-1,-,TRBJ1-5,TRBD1,CSVKTGGSDSNQPQHF,TGCAGCGTCAAAACAGGGGGCTCCGATAGCAATCAGCCCCAGCATTTT
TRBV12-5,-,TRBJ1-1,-,CASGLVIGGPGTEAFF,TGTGCTAGTGGTTTGGTAATCGGGGGGCCGGGCACTGAAGCTTTCTTT
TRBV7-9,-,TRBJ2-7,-,CASSFVGGSYEQYF,TGTGCCAGCAGCTTCGTCGGGGGATCGTACGAGCAGTACTTC
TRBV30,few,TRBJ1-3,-,CAWRPQGTGNTIYF,TGTGCCTGGAGGCCACAGGGTACTGGAAACACCATATATTTT
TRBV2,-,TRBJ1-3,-,CASRAFSGNTIYF,TGTGCCAGCAGGGCCTTCAGTGGAAACACCATATATTTT
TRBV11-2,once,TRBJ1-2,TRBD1,CASSLPLDRGYGYTF,TGTGCCAGCAGCTTACCCTTGGACAGGGGCTATGGCTACACCTTC
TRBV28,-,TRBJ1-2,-,CASSLGAGSYGYTF,TGTGCCAGCAGTTTAGGAGCTGGCAGCTATGGCTACACCTTC
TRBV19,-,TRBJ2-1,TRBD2,CATDLSGGSYNEQFF,TGTGCCACTGACCTTAGCGGGGGCTCCTACAATGAGCAGTTCTTC
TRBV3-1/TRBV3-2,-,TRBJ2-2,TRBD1,CASRRTGGSWAGELFF,TGTGCCAGCAGGCGGACAGGGGGGAGTTGGGCCGGGGAGCTGTTTTTT
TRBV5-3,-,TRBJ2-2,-,CARSSFDRFANTGELFF,TGTGCCAGAAGCTCCTTCGACAGGTTCGCGAACACCGGGGAGCTGTTTTTT
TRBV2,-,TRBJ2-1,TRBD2,CASSPSGTGYNEQFF,TGTGCCAGCAGTCCTAGCGGGACCGGGTACAATGAGCAGTTCTTC